Detailed here is one T cell receptor beta chain. Libraries were prepared by immunoSEQ multiplex PCR; TCRdb keeps only in-frame clonotypes and omits some of them. The sample yields approximately 74,000 clones, roughly 80% seen once. These data are taken from a study of blood T cell repertoires in COVID-19. Study-level information: Whether acute or convalescent, the COVID-19 samples came from the United States, Italy and Spain. PBMCs, B-cell-depleted T cells, or T cells were the source of the cDNA or gDNA that made up the material.

The CDR3 consists of 16 residues. Losses at the gene ends were 3 bases for V and 4 bases for J; bases not matched to a gene: 5. Germline CDR1 reads LGHNA; CDR2 reads YNFKEQ. The sample comprised peripheral blood. The rearrangement joins TRBV4-2 to TRBJ2-3; TRBD2 aligns across 12 bases. This sequence was found in an elderly woman with active or convalescent COVID-19. The CDR3 sequence: CASSHGLAGGPDTQYF. For the CDR3, the DNA is TGTGCCAGCAGCCATGGCCTAGCGGGAGGGCCAGATACGCAGTATTTT.